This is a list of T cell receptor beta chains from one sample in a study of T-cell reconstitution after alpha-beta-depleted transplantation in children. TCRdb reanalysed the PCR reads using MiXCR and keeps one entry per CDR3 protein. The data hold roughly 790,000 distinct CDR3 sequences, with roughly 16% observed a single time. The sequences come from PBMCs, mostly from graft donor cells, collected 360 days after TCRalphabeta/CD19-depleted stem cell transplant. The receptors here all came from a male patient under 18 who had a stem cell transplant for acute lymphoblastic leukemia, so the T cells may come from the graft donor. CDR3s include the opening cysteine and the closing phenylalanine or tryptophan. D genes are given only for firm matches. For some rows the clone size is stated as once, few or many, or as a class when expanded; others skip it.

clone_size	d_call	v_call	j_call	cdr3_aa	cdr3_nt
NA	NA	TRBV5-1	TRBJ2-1	CASSVLRGSYNEQFF	TGCGCCAGCAGCGTCTTGCGGGGTTCCTACAATGAGCAGTTCTTC
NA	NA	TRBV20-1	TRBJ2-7	CSASGVSWGLAEQYF	TGCAGTGCTAGTGGTGTTTCGTGGGGACTCGCCGAGCAGTACTTC
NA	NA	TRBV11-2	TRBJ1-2	CASSSGDRIYGYTF	TGTGCCAGCAGCTCAGGCGACAGGATCTATGGCTACACCTTC
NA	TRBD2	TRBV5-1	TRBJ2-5	CASSQRASGRTVTIQYF	TGCGCCAGCAGCCAAAGGGCTAGCGGGAGAACAGTTACGATCCAGTACTTC
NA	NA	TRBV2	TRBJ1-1	CASSLESAGGTEAFF	TGTGCCAGCTCTCTCGAGTCTGCCGGGGGAACTGAAGCTTTCTTT
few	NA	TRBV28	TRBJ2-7	CATQMDSFYEQYF	TGTGCCACCCAGATGGACAGTTTCTACGAGCAGTACTTC
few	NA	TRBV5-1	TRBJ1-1	CASSFAASTEAFF	TGCGCCAGCAGCTTCGCTGCCAGCACTGAAGCTTTCTTT
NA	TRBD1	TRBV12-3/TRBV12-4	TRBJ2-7	CASIPGDRVLDEQYF	TGTGCCAGCATTCCAGGAGACAGGGTACTTGACGAGCAGTACTTC
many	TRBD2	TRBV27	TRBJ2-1	CASSITGRNNEQFF	TGTGCCAGCAGCATCACCGGGAGGAACAATGAGCAGTTCTTC
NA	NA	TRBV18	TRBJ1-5	CASSPQGNNQPQHF	TGTGCCAGCTCACCGCAGGGGAACAATCAGCCCCAGCATTTT
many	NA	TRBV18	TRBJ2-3	CASSHSDIPTDTQYF	TGTGCCAGCTCACATTCGGACATCCCCACAGATACGCAGTATTTT
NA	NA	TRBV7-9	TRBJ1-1	CASSPPKSLQIEAFF	TGTGCCAGCAGCCCCCCCAAGTCTCTCCAGATTGAAGCTTTCTTT
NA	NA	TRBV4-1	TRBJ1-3	CASSQTPGDYSGNTIYF	TGCGCCAGCAGCCAAACCCCGGGGGACTACTCTGGAAACACCATATATTTT
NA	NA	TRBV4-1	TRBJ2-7	CASSQRATTYEQYF	TGCGCCAGCAGCCAACGTGCTACCACCTACGAGCAGTACTTC
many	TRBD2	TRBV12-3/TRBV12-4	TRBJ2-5	CASRLAGGSRETQYF	TGTGCCAGCAGACTAGCGGGAGGGTCCAGGGAGACCCAGTACTTC
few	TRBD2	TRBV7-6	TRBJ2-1	CASSLDPPGLAGGSEQFF	TGTGCCAGCAGCTTAGATCCCCCGGGGCTAGCGGGAGGTAGTGAGCAGTTCTTC
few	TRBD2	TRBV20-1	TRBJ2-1	CSARGLAGGPVSNEQFF	TGCAGTGCTCGTGGACTAGCGGGAGGGCCTGTGTCCAATGAGCAGTTCTTC
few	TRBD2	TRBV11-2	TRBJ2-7	CASSPTTSAISYEQYF	TGTGCCAGCAGCCCGACGACTAGCGCAATCTCCTACGAGCAGTACTTC
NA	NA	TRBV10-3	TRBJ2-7	CAISEPLRYEQYF	TGTGCCATCAGCGAGCCCCTTCGGTACGAGCAGTACTTC
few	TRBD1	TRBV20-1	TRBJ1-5	CSAQGTGVGQPQHF	TGCAGTGCCCAAGGGACAGGGGTGGGTCAGCCCCAGCATTTT